This T cell receptor beta chain was retrieved from a study of identical twins. V lost 1 base and J lost 7; bases outside the gene matches: 4. The germline CDR1 and CDR2 sequences are DFQATT and SNEGSKA (reference sequence). This CDR3 has 14 residues. Template switching added a universal primer site, and cDNA bore unique molecular identifiers. A single record per CDR3 protein comes from TCRdb applying MiXCR to the 5' RACE reads. Altogether some 1,600,000 distinct CDR3 sequences are present, roughly 35% being singletons, with the ten largest covering approximately 0.29%. This clonotype was seen more than once but under ten times.

Sequencing was performed on cord blood. This chain uses TRBV20-1 with TRBJ1-4, with 9 positions matching TRBD1. This clonotype originated in a newborn girl in good health. Written as DNA, the CDR3 is TGCAGTGCTAGAGCCGAGACAGGGGGTGAAAAACTGTTTTTT. Encoded protein: CSARAETGGEKLFF.